Presented here are 19 T cell receptor beta chains from one specimen sequenced in a study of T-cell memory formation after mild COVID-19. MiXCR was run by TCRdb on the 5' RACE reads, yielding one entry per CDR3 protein. The sample includes around 200,000 distinct CDR3 sequences, 20% to 25% of them seen just once. The sequencing sample was made of PBMCs or a T cell subset sorted from them (not recorded which). The receptor source for this set is an adult woman who had mild COVID-19 (a few samples of this study predate the infection). Cell type and time point are not known.

The chain is built from TRBV2 and TRBJ2-3; 8 bases map to TRBD2. Trimming cost V 3 bases and J 7 bases; bases outside gene matches: 9. The germline V gene has CDR1 SNHLY and CDR2 FYNNEI. The CDR3 is 15 amino acids. Here the CDR3 reads CASSDIGTSGYTQYF. DNA for the CDR3: TGTGCCAGCAGTGATATCGGTACTAGCGGATATACGCAGTATTTT.

This chain connects TRBV19 to TRBJ2-3, with D perhaps TRBD1 (6 bases). Between the trimmed V and J ends, which lost 1 base and 6 bases, there was a span of 14 bases. CDR3 length: 15 amino acids. The germline V gene encodes CDR1 LNHDA and CDR2 SQIVND (reference sequence). CDR3 amino acids: CASSIGGRGLDTQYF. CDR3 coding DNA: TGTGCCAGTAGTATAGGTGGCAGGGGATTGGATACGCAGTATTTT.

V is TRBV4-3 and J is TRBJ2-7, with 11 bases aligning to TRBD2. Germline V lookup: CDR1 LGHNA, CDR2 YSLEER. V shed 4 bases and J 2 bases; nucleotides not matched to a gene: 4. The CDR3 spans 15 residues. CDR3 sequence (DNA): TGCGCCAGCAGCCCGGGGACTAGCGGAGCCTACGAGCAGTACTTC. This sequence encodes CASSPGTSGAYEQYF.

This chain uses TRBV2 with TRBJ1-2; D unresolved. V was clipped by 1 base and J by 4 bases, with 13 bases between them. Germline V gene data show CDR1 as SNHLY and CDR2 as FYNNEI. This CDR3 region has 15 residues. This chain's CDR3 is CASSEGAAELYGYTF. In DNA, the CDR3 is TGTGCCAGCAGTGAAGGGGCCGCAGAACTCTATGGCTACACCTTC.

DNA of the CDR3: TGTGCCAGCAGCCCATCGGGGGAGGTAGAGTATGGCTACACCTTC. The encoded protein is CASSPSGEVEYGYTF. The chain links TRBV7-9 to TRBJ1-2, with a weak D call TRBD1 (5 bases). The CDR3 runs 15 residues. Trimming left V 5 bases short and J 5 bases short, with 18 bases between. Germline CDR1 reads SEHNR; CDR2 reads FQNEAQ (reference sequence).

The chain carries TRBV4-1 and TRBJ2-7, with 8 bases that match TRBD2. The CDR3 consists of 14 residues. Per germline, CDR1 MGHRA and CDR2 YSYEKL. V lost 2 bases and J lost 4; bases outside the gene matches: 4. DNA for the CDR3: TGCGCCAGCAGCCAAACCCGGGGGGGTTACGAGCAGTACTTC. Translated, it gives CASSQTRGGYEQYF.

This clonotype was counted between two and nine times. CDR3 in amino acids: CASSRPGQNIEQFF. The CDR3 DNA reads as TGTGCCAGCAGTAGACCGGGACAGAATATAGAGCAGTTCTTC. The chain links TRBV2 to TRBJ2-1; TRBD1 matches at 7 bases. The CDR3 has 14 residues. Looked up from germline, CDR1 is SNHLY and CDR2 is FYNNEI. J gave up 10 bases and V 5 bases, and 11 bases lay outside the gene matches.

The chain is built from TRBV7-6 and TRBJ2-7, with 14 bases identical to TRBD2. Germline lookup yields CDR1 SGHVS and CDR2 FNYEAQ. The CDR3 is 16 residues long. With 4 bases clipped from V and 2 bases from J, the junction kept 4 bases outside the gene matches. This chain's CDR3 is CASSSQTSGGAYEQYF. Written as DNA, the CDR3 is TGTGCCAGCAGCTCCCAGACTAGCGGGGGGGCCTACGAGCAGTACTTC.

The table lists this clonotype with many counts. The chain combines TRBV14 with TRBJ1-2; TRBD1 matches 8 bases. This CDR3 is 15 amino acids long. The V gene's germline CDR1 is SGHDN and CDR2 FVKESK. The V segment lost 1 base and the J segment 3 bases; nucleotides outside the gene matches: 4. The CDR3: CASSQVQGGDYGYTF. The CDR3 DNA is TGTGCCAGCAGCCAAGTACAGGGGGGAGACTATGGCTACACCTTC.

This clonotype appeared a few times. V usage is TRBV4-2 and J usage is TRBJ2-2; 7 nucleotides align to TRBD2. V trimming: 1 base; J trimming: 4 bases; junction bases outside the gene matches: 18. The CDR3 contains 20 residues. The germline V gene has CDR1 LGHNA and CDR2 YNFKEQ. The CDR3, as DNA: TGTGCCAGCAGCCAAGGATTCGTCGTGACGGAGCGGGACTCCACCGGGGAGCTGTTTTTT. Its translation is CASSQGFVVTERDSTGELFF.

This clonotype showed up many times. The chain employs TRBV7-9 and TRBJ2-3; maybe TRBD2 (6 bases). The CDR3 consists of 18 residues. Germline assignment: CDR1 SEHNR and CDR2 FQNEAQ (reference sequence). V lost 1 base to trimming and J lost 2 bases, with 19 bases between them. CDR3 protein: CASSLVAGGVFLTDTQYF. In nucleotides, the CDR3 is TGTGCCAGCAGCTTAGTGGCCGGCGGGGTCTTCCTCACAGATACGCAGTATTTT.

The chain carries TRBV6-1 and TRBJ1-5; possibly TRBD1 for D (5 bases). The germline gives CDR1 MNHNS, CDR2 SASEGT. The CDR3 is made up of 15 amino acids. V lost 2 bases and J 5 bases, leaving 13 bases between the germline ends. CDR3 loop: CASSELRGWDQPQHF. The DNA of the CDR3 is TGTGCCAGCAGTGAACTACGGGGGTGGGATCAGCCCCAGCATTTT.

This clonotype is a singleton in its sample. The rearrangement joins TRBV13 to TRBJ2-7; 8 bases map to TRBD2. Germline lookup yields CDR1 PRHDT and CDR2 FYEKMQ (reference sequence). There are 14 residues in the CDR3. Germline trimming cut 4 bases from V and 2 bases from J; bases unmatched to any gene: 4. The CDR3 here is CASSSSGSTYEQYF. The DNA for the CDR3 is TGTGCCAGCAGCTCGAGCGGGAGTACCTACGAGCAGTACTTC.

The sample holds many counts of this clonotype. The chain recombines TRBV7-9 with TRBJ2-7; TRBD2 agrees at 7 bases. J gave up 0 bases and V 5 bases, and 4 bases lay outside the gene matches. The CDR3 is 14 residues long. CDR1 and CDR2 (germline): SEHNR, FQNEAQ (reference sequence). CDR3 loop: CASSPSGASYEQYF. DNA of the CDR3: TGTGCCAGCAGCCCAAGCGGGGCCTCCTACGAGCAGTACTTC.

V is TRBV24-1 and J is TRBJ2-3; no definite D call. CDR1 KGHDR and CDR2 SFDVKD come from the germline V gene. This CDR3 region has 16 residues. V lost 0 bases and J lost 3, with 12 bases in between. Here the CDR3 reads CATSDLRFDRTDTQYF. The CDR3 DNA follows: TGTGCCACCAGTGATTTGCGGTTTGATCGGACAGATACGCAGTATTTT.

V usage is TRBV2 and J usage is TRBJ2-3; 10 bases are shared with TRBD2. Germline CDR1 is SNHLY and CDR2 is FYNNEI. Losses at the gene ends were 3 bases for V and 2 bases for J; bases not matched to a gene: 11. The CDR3 length is 18 residues. CDR3 coding DNA: TGTGCCAGCAGTGACACCGTAGGTGGGACTAGCGACACAGATACGCAGTATTTT. Encoded protein: CASSDTVGGTSDTDTQYF.

This clonotype was counted between two and nine times. Written as DNA, the CDR3 is TGTGCCAGCGGGGCGATCGGGGAGCTGTTTTTT. Amino acid sequence: CASGAIGELFF. The chain joins TRBV6-6 to TRBJ2-2, with TRBD1 as a possible D gene (5 bases). Germline CDR1 MNHNY, CDR2 SVGAGI (reference sequence). The CDR3 runs 11 residues. V shed 8 bases and J shed 7 bases, with 8 bases lying between them.

This clonotype came up many times. CDR3: CASSFVPVAEGISTDTQYF. The CDR3 DNA reads TGCGCCAGCAGCTTCGTACCCGTCGCTGAGGGCATCTCCACAGATACGCAGTATTTT. The chain recombines TRBV5-1 with TRBJ2-3; D perhaps matches TRBD2 (5 bases). The CDR3 consists of 19 residues. From germline, CDR1 is SGHRS and CDR2 YFSETQ. V was cut by 2 bases and J by 2 bases, with 24 bases left in between.

This clonotype was detected many times. The chain joins TRBV6-5 to TRBJ2-1; 12 bases align to TRBD2. The CDR3 consists of 13 residues. Germline CDR1 and CDR2: MNHEY and SVGAGI. J lost 8 bases, V lost 8 bases, and 4 bases had no gene match. The CDR3 DNA reads TGTGCCAGCTCGACTAGCGGGAGATATGAGCAGTTCTTC. Translating gives CASSTSGRYEQFF.